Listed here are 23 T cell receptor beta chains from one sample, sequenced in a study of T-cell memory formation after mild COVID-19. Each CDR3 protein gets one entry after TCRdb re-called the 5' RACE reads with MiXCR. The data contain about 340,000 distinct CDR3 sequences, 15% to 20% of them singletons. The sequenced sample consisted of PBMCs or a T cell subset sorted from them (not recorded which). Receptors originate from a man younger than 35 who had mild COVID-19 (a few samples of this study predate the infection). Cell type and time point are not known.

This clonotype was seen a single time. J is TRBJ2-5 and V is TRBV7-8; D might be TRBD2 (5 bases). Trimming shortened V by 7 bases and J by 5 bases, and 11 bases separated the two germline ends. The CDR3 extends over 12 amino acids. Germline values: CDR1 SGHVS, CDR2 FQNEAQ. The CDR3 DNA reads TGTGCCAGCACCCTGGGCGGGGAGACCCAGTACTTC. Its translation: CASTLGGETQYF.

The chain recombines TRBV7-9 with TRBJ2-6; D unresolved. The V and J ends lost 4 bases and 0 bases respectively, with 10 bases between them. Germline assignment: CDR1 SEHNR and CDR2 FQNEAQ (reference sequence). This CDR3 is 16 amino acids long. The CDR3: CASSSVGNSGANVLTF. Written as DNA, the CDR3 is TGTGCCAGCAGCTCGGTAGGCAACTCTGGGGCCAACGTCCTGACTTTC.

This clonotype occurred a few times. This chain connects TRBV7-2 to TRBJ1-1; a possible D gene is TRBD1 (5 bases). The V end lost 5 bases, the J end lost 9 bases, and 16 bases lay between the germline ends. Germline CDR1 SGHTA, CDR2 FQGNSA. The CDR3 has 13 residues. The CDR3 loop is CASSTNDREKAFF. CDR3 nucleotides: TGTGCCAGCAGCACCAATGACAGAGAGAAAGCTTTCTTT.

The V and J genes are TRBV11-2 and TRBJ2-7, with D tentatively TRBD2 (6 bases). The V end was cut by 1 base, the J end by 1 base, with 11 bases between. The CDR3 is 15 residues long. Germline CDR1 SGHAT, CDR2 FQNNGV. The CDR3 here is CASSLAVGRSYEQYF. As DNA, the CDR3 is TGTGCCAGCAGCTTAGCCGTAGGGAGGTCCTACGAGCAGTACTTC.

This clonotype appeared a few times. For the CDR3, the DNA is TGTGCCAGCAGTTCGAGCCCGGGGGGCGGTCAGCCCCAGCATTTT. This sequence encodes CASSSSPGGGQPQHF. The chain has TRBV7-9 and TRBJ1-5; tentatively, D is TRBD1 (6 bases). Germline CDR1 SEHNR, CDR2 FQNEAQ (reference sequence). With 6 bases removed from V and 6 bases from J, the gap between germline ends came to 18 bases. The CDR3 runs to 15 residues. The whole variable domain, remainder taken from reference TRBV7-9 and TRBJ1-5, is DTGVSQNPRHKITKRGQNVTFRCDPISEHNRLYWYRQTLGQGPEFLTYFQNEAQLEKSRLLSDRFSAERPKGSFSTLEIQRTEQGDSAMYLCASSSSPGGGQPQHFGDGTRLSIL.

CDR3 DNA sequence: TGCGCCAGCAGCCGCTGGGGACAGGGACAAGAGACCCAGTACTTC. Its translation: CASSRWGQGQETQYF. V and J are TRBV5-1 and TRBJ2-5; 9 bases are shared with TRBD1. The length of the CDR3 is 15 residues. CDR1 is SGHRS and CDR2 is YFSETQ in the germline V gene. The trim removed 4 bases at V and 2 bases at J, leaving 6 bases unmatched.

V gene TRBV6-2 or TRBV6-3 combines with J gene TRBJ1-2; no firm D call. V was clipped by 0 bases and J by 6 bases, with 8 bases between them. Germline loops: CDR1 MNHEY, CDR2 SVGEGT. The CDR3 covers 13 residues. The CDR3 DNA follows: TGTGCCAGCAGTTACTCTGGTGACAATGGCTACACCTTC. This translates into CASSYSGDNGYTF.

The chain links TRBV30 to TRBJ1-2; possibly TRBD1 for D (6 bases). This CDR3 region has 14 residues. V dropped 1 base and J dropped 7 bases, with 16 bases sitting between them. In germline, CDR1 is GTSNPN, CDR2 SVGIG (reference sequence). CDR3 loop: CAWSGGGLLTGYTF. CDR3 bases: TGTGCCTGGAGTGGTGGGGGCCTTCTGACTGGCTACACCTTC. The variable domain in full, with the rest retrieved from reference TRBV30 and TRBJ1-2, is SQTIHQWPATLVQPVGSPLSLECTVEGTSNPNLYWYRQAAGRGLQLLFYSVGIGQISSEVPQNLSASRPQDRQFILSSKKLLLSDSGFYLCAWSGGGLLTGYTFGSGTRLTVV.

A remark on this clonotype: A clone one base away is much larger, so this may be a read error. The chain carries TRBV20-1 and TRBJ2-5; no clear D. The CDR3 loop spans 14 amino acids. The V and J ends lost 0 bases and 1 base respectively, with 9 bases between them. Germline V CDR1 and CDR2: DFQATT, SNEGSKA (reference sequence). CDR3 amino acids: CSARDAWVQETQYF. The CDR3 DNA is TGCAGTGCTAGAGATGCATGGGTCCAAGAGACCCAGTACTTC.

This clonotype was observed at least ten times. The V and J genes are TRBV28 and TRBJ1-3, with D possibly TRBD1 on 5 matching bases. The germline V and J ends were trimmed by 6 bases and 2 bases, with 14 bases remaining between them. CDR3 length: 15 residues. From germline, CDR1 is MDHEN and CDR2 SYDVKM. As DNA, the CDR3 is TGTGCCAGCAGCCTGGCCGGGGCAGCTGGAAACACCATATATTTT. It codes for CASSLAGAAGNTIYF.

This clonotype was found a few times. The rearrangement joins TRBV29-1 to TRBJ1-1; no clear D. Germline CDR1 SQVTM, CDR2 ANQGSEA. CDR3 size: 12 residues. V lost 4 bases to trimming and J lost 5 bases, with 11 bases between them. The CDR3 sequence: CSVVVGETEAFF. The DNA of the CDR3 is TGCAGCGTTGTGGTTGGTGAGACTGAAGCTTTCTTT.

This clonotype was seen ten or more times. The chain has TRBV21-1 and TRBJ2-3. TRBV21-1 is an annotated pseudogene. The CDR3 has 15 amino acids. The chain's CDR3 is CASSQPSMSGDTQYF. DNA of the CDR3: TGTGCCAGCAGCCAACCATCTATGTCTGGAGATACGCAGTATTTT.

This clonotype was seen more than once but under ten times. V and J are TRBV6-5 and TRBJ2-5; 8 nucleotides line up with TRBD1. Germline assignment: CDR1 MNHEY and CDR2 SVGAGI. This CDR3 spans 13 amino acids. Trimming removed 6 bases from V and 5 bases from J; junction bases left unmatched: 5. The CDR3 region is CASRTGARETQYF. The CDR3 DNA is TGTGCCAGCAGGACAGGGGCCCGGGAGACCCAGTACTTC.

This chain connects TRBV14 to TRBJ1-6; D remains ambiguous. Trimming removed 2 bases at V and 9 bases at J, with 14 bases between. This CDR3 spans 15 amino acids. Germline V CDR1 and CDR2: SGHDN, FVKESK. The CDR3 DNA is TGTGCCAGCAGCCAAAGTGCAGGCCCTCCTTCACCCCTCCACTTT. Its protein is CASSQSAGPPSPLHF.

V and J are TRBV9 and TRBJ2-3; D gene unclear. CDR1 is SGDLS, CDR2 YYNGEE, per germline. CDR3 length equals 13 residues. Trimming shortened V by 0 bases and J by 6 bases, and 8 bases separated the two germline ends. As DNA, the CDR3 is TGTGCCAGCAGCGTAGCCGCAGGTGATACGCAGTATTTT. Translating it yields CASSVAAGDTQYF.

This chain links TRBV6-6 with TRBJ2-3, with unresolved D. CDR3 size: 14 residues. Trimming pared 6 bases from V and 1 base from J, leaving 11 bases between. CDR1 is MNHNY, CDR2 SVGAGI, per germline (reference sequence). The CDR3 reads CASSPVAGTDTQYF. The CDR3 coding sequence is TGTGCCAGCAGCCCCGTCGCTGGCACAGATACGCAGTATTTT.

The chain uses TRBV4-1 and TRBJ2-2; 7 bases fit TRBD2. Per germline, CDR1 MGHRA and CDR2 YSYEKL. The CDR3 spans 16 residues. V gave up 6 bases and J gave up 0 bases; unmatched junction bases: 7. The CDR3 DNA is TGCGCCAGCAGTCAACCACGGGGGGCGAACACCGGGGAGCTGTTTTTT. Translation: CASSQPRGANTGELFF.

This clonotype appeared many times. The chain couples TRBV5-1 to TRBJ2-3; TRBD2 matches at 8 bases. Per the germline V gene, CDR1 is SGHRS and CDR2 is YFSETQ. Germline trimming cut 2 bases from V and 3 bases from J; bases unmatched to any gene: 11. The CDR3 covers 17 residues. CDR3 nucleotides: TGCGCCAGCAGCTTCTCCTATGCGGGGGGAAATACAGATACGCAGTATTTT. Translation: CASSFSYAGGNTDTQYF.

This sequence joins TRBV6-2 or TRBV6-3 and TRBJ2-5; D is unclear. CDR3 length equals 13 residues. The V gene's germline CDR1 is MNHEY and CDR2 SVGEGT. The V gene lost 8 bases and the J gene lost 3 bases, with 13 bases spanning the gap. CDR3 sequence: CASSLWAKETQYF. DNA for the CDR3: TGTGCCAGCTCCCTCTGGGCCAAAGAGACCCAGTACTTC.

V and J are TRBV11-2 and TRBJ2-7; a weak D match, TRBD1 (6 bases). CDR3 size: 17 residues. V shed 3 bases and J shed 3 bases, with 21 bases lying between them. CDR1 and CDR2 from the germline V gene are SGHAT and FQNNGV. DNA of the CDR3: TGTGCCAGCAGCTTGCGTACAGGGTATGTCGATGACTACGAGCAGTACTTC. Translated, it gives CASSLRTGYVDDYEQYF.

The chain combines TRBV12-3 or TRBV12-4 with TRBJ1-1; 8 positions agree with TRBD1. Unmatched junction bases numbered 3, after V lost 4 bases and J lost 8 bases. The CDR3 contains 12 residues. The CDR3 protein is CASSYRGAEAFF. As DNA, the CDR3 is TGTGCCAGCAGTTACAGGGGGGCCGAAGCTTTCTTT.

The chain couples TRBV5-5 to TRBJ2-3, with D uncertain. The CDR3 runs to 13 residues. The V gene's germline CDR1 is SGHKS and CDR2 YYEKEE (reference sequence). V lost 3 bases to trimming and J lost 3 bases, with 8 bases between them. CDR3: CASSYRKTDTQYF. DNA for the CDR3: TGTGCCAGCAGCTATCGGAAAACAGATACGCAGTATTTT.

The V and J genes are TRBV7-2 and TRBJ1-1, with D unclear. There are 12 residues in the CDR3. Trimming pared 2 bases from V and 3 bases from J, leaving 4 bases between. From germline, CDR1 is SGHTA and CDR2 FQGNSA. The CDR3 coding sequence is TGTGCCAGCAGCTTAATGGACACTGAAGCTTTCTTT. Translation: CASSLMDTEAFF.